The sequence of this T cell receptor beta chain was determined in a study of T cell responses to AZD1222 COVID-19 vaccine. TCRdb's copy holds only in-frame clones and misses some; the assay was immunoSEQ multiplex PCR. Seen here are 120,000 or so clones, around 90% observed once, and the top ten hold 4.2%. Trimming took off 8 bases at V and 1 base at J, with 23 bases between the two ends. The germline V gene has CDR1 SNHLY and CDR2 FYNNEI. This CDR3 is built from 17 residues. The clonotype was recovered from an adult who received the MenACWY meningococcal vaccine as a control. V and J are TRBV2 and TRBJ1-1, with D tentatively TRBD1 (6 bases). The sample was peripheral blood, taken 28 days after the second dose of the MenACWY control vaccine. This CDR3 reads CASESKVPSTGNTEAFF. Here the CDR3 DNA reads TGTGCCAGCGAATCGAAAGTCCCATCGACAGGGAACACTGAAGCTTTCTTT.